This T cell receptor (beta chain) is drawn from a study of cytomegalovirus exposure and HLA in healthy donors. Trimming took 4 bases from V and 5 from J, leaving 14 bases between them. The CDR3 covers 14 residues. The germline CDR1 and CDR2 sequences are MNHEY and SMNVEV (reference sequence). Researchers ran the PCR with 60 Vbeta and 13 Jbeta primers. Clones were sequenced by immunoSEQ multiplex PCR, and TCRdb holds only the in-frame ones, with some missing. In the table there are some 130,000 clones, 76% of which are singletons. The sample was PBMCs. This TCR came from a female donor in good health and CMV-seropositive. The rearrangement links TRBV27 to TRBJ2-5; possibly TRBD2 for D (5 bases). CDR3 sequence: CASSSSGYFETQYF. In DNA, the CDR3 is TGTGCCAGCAGTTCGTCGGGGTATTTCGAGACCCAGTACTTC.